This T cell receptor (beta chain) originates from a study of OX40 agonist ivuxolimab in advanced cancers. Overall study results and limits: The mean number of expanded clones was higher in CD8+ T cells than in CD4+.

Germline CDR1 SNHLY, CDR2 FYNNEI. The CDR3 runs to 14 residues. V was trimmed by 6 bases and J by 8 bases, leaving 19 bases between them. Regarding this clone: The antigen remains undetermined.

Sequencing was performed with immunoSEQ multiplex PCR; in TCRdb, only in-frame clones are kept and a portion is missing. This table holds about 56,000 clones, 75% to 90% found once. Sequencing used CD4+ or CD8+ T cells sorted from blood, obtained in a trial of the OX40 agonist ivuxolimab. The chain carries TRBV2 and TRBJ1-2; D gene ambiguous. This TCR was recovered from an adult with an advanced solid tumor such as melanoma, head and neck, liver or kidney cancer. Written as DNA, the CDR3 is TGTGCCAGCAGGGAGAACCCTACAATTTCGGGCTACACCTTC. Encoded protein: CASRENPTISGYTF.